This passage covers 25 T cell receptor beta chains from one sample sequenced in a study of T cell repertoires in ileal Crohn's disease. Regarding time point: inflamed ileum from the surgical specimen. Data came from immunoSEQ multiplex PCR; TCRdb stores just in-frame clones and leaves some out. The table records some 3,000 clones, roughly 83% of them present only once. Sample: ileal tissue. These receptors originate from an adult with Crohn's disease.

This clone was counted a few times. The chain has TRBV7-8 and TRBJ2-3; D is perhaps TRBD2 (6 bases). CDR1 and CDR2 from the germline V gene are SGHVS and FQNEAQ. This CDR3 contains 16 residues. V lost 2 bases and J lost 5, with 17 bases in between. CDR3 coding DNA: TGTGCCAGCAGCTTACTCGCGCGGGGAACTATAGATACGCAGTATTTT. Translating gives CASSLLARGTIDTQYF.

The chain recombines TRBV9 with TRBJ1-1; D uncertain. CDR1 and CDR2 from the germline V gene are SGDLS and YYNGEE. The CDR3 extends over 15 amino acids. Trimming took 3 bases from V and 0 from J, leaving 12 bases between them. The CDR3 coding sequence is TGTGCCAGCAGCGCCCCCAGAGGCGTGAACACTGAAGCTTTCTTT. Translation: CASSAPRGVNTEAFF.

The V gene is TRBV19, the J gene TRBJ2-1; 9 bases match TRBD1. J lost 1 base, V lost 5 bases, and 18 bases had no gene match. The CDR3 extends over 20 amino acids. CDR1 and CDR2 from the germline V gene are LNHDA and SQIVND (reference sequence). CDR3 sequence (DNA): TGTGCCAGTAGTCCCTTTCGCCTACGACCGGGACAGGGTTCCTACAATGAGCAGTTCTTC. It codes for CASSPFRLRPGQGSYNEQFF. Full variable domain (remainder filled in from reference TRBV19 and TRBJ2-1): DGGITQSPKYLFRKEGQNVTLSCEQNLNHDAMYWYRQDPGQGLRLIYYSQIVNDFQKGDIAEGYSVSREKKESFPLTVTSAQKNPTAFYLCASSPFRLRPGQGSYNEQFFGPGTRLTVL.

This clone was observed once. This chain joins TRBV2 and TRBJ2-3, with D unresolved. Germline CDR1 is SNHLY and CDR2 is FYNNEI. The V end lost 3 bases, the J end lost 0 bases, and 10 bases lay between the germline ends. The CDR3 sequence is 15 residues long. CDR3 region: CASSEAKTSTDTQYF. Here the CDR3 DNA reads TGTGCCAGCAGTGAGGCCAAAACTAGCACAGATACGCAGTATTTT.

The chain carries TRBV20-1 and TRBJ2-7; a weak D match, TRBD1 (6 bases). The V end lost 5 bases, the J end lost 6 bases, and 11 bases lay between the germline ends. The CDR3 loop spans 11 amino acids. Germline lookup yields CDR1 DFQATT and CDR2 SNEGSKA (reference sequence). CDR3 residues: CSAHRAGEQYF. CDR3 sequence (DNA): TGCAGTGCTCACAGGGCCGGCGAGCAGTACTTC.

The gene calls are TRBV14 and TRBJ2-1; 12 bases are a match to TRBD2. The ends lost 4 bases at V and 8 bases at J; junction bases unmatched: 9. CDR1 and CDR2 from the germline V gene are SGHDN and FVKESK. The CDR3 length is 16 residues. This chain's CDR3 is CASSPRASGGGDEQFF. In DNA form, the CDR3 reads TGTGCCAGCAGCCCTAGAGCTAGCGGGGGGGGAGATGAGCAGTTCTTC.

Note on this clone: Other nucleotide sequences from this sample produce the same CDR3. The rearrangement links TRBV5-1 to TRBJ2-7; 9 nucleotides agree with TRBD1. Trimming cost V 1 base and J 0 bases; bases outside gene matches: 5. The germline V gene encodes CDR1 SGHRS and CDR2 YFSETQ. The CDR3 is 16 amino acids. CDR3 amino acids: CASSLSPGQGSYEQYF. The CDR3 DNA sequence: TGCGCCAGCAGCTTGTCTCCGGGACAGGGCTCCTACGAGCAGTACTTC.

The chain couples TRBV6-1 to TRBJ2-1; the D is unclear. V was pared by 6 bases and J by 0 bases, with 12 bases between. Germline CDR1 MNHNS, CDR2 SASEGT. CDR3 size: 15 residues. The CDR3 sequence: CASRWTDFSYNEQFF. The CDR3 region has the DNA TGTGCCAGCAGATGGACGGATTTCTCCTACAATGAGCAGTTCTTC.

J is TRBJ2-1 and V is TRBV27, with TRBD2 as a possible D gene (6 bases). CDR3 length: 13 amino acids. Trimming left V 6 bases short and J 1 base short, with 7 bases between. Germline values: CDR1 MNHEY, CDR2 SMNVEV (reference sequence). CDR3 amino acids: CASREGSYNEQFF. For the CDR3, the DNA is TGTGCCAGCAGGGAGGGGTCCTACAATGAGCAGTTCTTC.

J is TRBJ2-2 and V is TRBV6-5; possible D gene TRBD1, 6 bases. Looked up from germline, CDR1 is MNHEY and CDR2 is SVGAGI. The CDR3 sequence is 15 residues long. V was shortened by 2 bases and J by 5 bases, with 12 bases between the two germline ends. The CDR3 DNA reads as TGTGCCAGCAGTTACGGGCAGGGGTGGACCGGGGAGCTGTTTTTT. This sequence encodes CASSYGQGWTGELFF.

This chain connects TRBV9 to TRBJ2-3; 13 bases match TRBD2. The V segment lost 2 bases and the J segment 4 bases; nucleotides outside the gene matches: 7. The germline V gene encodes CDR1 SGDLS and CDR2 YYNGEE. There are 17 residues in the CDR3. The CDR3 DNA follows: TGTGCCAGCAGCGTTACACTAGCGGGGGGGGCGGCAGATACGCAGTATTTT. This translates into CASSVTLAGGAADTQYF.

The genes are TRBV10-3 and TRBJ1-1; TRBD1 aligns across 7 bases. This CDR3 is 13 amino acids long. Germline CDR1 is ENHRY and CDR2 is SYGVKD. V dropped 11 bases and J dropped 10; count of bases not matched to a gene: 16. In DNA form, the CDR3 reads TGTGCCTCCCGGGACAGTGACACACTAGGAGCTTTCTTT. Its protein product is CASRDSDTLGAFF.

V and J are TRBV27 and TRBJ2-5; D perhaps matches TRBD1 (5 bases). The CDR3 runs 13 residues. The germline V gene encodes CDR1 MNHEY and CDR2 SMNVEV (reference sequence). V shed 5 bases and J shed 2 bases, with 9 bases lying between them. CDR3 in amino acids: CASSRRGQETQYF. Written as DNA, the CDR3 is TGTGCCAGCAGTAGAAGGGGACAAGAGACCCAGTACTTC.

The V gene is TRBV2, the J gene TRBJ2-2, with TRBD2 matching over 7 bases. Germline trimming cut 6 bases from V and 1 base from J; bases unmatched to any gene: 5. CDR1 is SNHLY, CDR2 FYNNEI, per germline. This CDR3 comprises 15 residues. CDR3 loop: CASRLSSGNTGELFF. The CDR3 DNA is TGTGCCAGCAGGTTGTCTAGCGGGAACACCGGGGAGCTGTTTTTT.

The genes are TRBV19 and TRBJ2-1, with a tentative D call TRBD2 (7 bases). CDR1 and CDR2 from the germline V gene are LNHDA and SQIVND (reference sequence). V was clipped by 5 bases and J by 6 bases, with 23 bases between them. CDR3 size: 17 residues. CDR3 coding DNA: TGTGCCAGTAGTCTACCCGGGGGGCGGCCTATAGGCAATGAGCAGTTCTTC. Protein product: CASSLPGGRPIGNEQFF. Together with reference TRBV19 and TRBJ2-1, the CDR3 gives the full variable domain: DGGITQSPKYLFRKEGQNVTLSCEQNLNHDAMYWYRQDPGQGLRLIYYSQIVNDFQKGDIAEGYSVSREKKESFPLTVTSAQKNPTAFYLCASSLPGGRPIGNEQFFGPGTRLTVL.

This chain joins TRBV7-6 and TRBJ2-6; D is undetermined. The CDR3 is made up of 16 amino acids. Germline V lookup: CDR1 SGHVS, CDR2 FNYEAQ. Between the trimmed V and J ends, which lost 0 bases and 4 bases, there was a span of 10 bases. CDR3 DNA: TGTGCCAGCAGCTTAGCGCAAGGCTCCGGGGCCAACGTCCTGACTTTC. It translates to CASSLAQGSGANVLTF.

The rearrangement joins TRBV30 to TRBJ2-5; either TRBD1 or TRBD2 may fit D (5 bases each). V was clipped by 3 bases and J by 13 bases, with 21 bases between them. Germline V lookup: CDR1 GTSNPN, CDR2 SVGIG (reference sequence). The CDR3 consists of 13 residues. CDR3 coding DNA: TGTGCCTGGAGGGGAGACGGGACGCGGGCAGGGTACTTC. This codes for CAWRGDGTRAGYF.

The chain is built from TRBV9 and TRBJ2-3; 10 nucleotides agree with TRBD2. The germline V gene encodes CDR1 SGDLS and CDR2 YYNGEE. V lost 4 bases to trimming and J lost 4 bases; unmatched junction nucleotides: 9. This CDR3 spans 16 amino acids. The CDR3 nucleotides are TGTGCCAGCAGCCCCCGACCCAGCGGGAGGGCAGATACGCAGTATTTT. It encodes CASSPRPSGRADTQYF.

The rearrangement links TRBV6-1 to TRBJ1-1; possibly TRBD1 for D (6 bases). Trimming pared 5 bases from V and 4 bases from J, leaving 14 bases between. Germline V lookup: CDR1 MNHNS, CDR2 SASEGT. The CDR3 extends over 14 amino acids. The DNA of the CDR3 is TGTGCCAGCAGTAGGACAGAAGCCGTCACTGAAGCTTTCTTT. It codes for CASSRTEAVTEAFF.

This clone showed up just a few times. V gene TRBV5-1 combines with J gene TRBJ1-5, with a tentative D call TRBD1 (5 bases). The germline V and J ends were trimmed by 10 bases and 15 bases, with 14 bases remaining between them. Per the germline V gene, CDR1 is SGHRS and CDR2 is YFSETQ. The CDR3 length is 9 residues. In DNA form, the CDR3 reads TGCGCCGGAGGCCGGGGGGGGCATTTT. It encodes CAGGRGGHF.

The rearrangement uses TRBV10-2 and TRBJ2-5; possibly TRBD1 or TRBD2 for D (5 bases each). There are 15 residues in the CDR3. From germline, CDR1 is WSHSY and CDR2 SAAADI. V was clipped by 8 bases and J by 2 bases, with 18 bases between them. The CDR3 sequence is CASAPGQGEQETQYF. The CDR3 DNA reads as TGCGCCAGCGCCCCAGGCCAGGGAGAACAAGAGACCCAGTACTTC.

CDR3 protein: CASSLRGIDEQYF. Here the CDR3 DNA reads TGTGCCAGCAGCTTGAGGGGTATTGACGAGCAGTACTTC. V gene TRBV7-9 combines with J gene TRBJ2-7; D may correspond to TRBD1 or TRBD2 (5 bases each). The germline V and J ends were trimmed by 3 bases and 5 bases, with 11 bases remaining between them. The CDR3 extends over 13 amino acids. Germline values: CDR1 SEHNR, CDR2 FQNEAQ (reference sequence).

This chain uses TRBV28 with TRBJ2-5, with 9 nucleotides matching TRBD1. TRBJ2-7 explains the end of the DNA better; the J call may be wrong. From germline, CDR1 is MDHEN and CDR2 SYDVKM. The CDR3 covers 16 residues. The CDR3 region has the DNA TGTGCCAGCAGTTTGGGGCCCGGGACAGGGATCCACGAGCAGTACTTC. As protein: CASSLGPGTGIHEQYF.

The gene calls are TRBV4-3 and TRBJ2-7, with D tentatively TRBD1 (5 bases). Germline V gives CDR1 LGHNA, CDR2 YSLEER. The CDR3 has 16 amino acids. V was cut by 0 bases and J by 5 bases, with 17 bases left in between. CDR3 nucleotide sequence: TGCGCCAGCAGCCAAGATCCGATGGGGCAGGCGAACGAGCAGTACTTC. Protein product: CASSQDPMGQANEQYF.

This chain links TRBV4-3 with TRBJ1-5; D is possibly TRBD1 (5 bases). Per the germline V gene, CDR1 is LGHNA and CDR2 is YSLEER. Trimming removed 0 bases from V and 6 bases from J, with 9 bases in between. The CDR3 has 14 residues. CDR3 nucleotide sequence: TGCGCCAGCAGCCAAGAGGAGGGGCGTCAGCCCCAGCATTTT. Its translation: CASSQEEGRQPQHF.